Below, 23 T cell receptor beta chains from the same sample are listed, as sequenced in a study of shared clonotypes between healthy human individuals. Some clones are missing from TCRdb's copy, which holds only in-frame ones; the method was immunoSEQ multiplex PCR. The data contain 750,000 to 1,000,000 clones, 80% to 95% of them singletons. Naive CD8 cells comprised CD45RO-negative, CCR7-positively selected cells, excluding terminally differentiated effector memory CD45RA+ cells. Sequenced input: naive CD8+ T cells sorted from blood. The receptors were gathered from a man aged 25 to 40 in good health.

The chain carries TRBV6-1 and TRBJ1-2; the D gene is possibly TRBD1 (6 bases). Germline CDR1 is MNHNS and CDR2 is SASEGT. The CDR3 consists of 16 residues. Trimming took 1 base from V and 4 from J, leaving 16 bases between them. The CDR3 DNA reads as TGTGCCAGCAGTGAAGTCGCACCGACAGGCATCTATGGCTACACCTTC. As protein: CASSEVAPTGIYGYTF.

The CDR3 DNA is TGCGCCAGCAGCTCGACGGGACTAGCGGGAGGGCCGGGGACCGGGGAGCTGTTTTTT. It is translated as CASSSTGLAGGPGTGELFF. The chain combines TRBV5-1 with TRBJ2-2; 16 positions match TRBD2. This CDR3 is 19 amino acids long. Looked up from germline, CDR1 is SGHRS and CDR2 is YFSETQ. J was trimmed by 5 bases and V by 3 bases; bases with no gene match: 10.

This clone was counted between two and nine times. The chain links TRBV27 to TRBJ1-5, with unresolved D. The germline CDR1 and CDR2 sequences are MNHEY and SMNVEV (reference sequence). Between the trimmed V and J ends, which lost 5 bases and 0 bases, there was a span of 11 bases. The CDR3 covers 15 residues. The DNA of the CDR3 is TGTGCCAGCAGTCCCCGGGAGAATAGCAATCAGCCCCAGCATTTT. Encoded protein: CASSPRENSNQPQHF.

The chain uses TRBV2 and TRBJ2-3; 8 bases line up with TRBD2. CDR1 and CDR2 from the germline V gene are SNHLY and FYNNEI. This CDR3 is 14 amino acids long. Losses at the gene ends were 8 bases for V and 2 bases for J; bases not matched to a gene: 6. The CDR3 DNA sequence: TGTGCCAGCCCACTAGCGGAACTCACAGATACGCAGTATTTT. Translated, it gives CASPLAELTDTQYF.

The chain has TRBV5-5 and TRBJ2-7; 9 nucleotides agree with TRBD2. The CDR3 is 14 residues long. The trim removed 5 bases at V and 5 bases at J, leaving 8 bases unmatched. Germline V gene lookup returns CDR1 SGHKS and CDR2 YYEKEE (reference sequence). CDR3 sequence reads: CASRSGTSLNEQYF. The CDR3, as DNA: TGTGCCAGCAGGTCCGGGACTAGCCTAAACGAGCAGTACTTC. Drawing the rest from reference TRBV5-5 and TRBJ2-7, the complete variable domain is DAGVTQSPTHLIKTRGQQVTLRCSPISGHKSVSWYQQVLGQGPQFIFQYYEKEERGRGNFPDRFSARQFPNYSSELNVNALLLGDSALYLCASRSGTSLNEQYFGPGTRLTVT.

The chain carries TRBV7-9 and TRBJ1-1; D ambiguous. The CDR3 extends over 15 amino acids. V dropped 3 bases and J dropped 4 bases, with 15 bases sitting between them. Germline-derived CDR1 and CDR2 are SEHNR and FQNEAQ (reference sequence). The CDR3 loop is CASSFGRESSTEAFF. CDR3 DNA sequence: TGTGCCAGCAGCTTTGGCAGAGAATCAAGCACTGAAGCTTTCTTT.

The chain has TRBV6-5 and TRBJ2-1, with TRBD2 matching over 8 bases. The CDR3 is 14 residues long. Germline values: CDR1 MNHEY, CDR2 SVGAGI. V gave up 6 bases and J gave up 0 bases; unmatched junction bases: 1. The DNA of the CDR3 is TGTGCCAGCAGCCTAGCGGGCTCCTACAATGAGCAGTTCTTC. Translated: CASSLAGSYNEQFF.

V and J are TRBV2 and TRBJ2-7; D is perhaps TRBD2 (7 bases). The CDR3 extends over 14 amino acids. V gave up 7 bases and J gave up 0 bases, with 13 bases separating them. Germline CDR1 and CDR2: SNHLY and FYNNEI. The CDR3 DNA follows: TGTGCCAGCATGGGGGGGGCGTCCTCCTACGAGCAGTACTTC. The encoded protein is CASMGGASSYEQYF.

The V and J genes are TRBV14 and TRBJ1-3; tentatively, D is TRBD1 (6 bases). The ends were cut back, 1 base at V and 0 bases at J, with 13 bases in the middle. CDR1 is SGHDN, CDR2 FVKESK, per germline. CDR3 size: 17 residues. In DNA form, the CDR3 reads TGTGCCAGCAGCCAAGGTCAAGACAGGATCTCTGGAAACACCATATATTTT. It codes for CASSQGQDRISGNTIYF.

In the case of this clone: At one end, the junction sequence differs from germline, possibly due to a read error. The chain links TRBV7-9 to TRBJ2-5; TRBD2 aligns across 8 bases. This CDR3 is 12 amino acids long. Per the germline V gene, CDR1 is SEHNR and CDR2 is FQNEAQ (reference sequence). The CDR3 protein is CASSSRGLGSHF. CDR3 nucleotide sequence: TGTGCCAGCAGCTCCCGGGGACTAGGATCTCACTTC.

The chain joins TRBV5-8 to TRBJ2-7, with D perhaps TRBD2 (6 bases). This CDR3 spans 14 amino acids. V dropped 4 bases and J dropped 3 bases, with 14 bases sitting between them. The germline CDR1 and CDR2 sequences are SGHTS and YDEGEE. The CDR3 bases are TGTGCCAGCAGCCTTCCTGGAGGGAACTACGAGCAGTACTTC. Protein product: CASSLPGGNYEQYF.

The gene calls are TRBV15 and TRBJ2-1; D uncertain. The germline CDR1 and CDR2 sequences are LNHNV and YYDKDF (reference sequence). Trimming left V 0 bases short and J 13 bases short, with 7 bases between. This CDR3 has 11 residues. The CDR3 sequence is CATSREVPQFF. DNA of the CDR3: TGTGCCACCAGCAGAGAGGTCCCCCAGTTCTTC.

The chain links TRBV2 to TRBJ2-7; D gene uncertain. The germline V gene encodes CDR1 SNHLY and CDR2 FYNNEI. The CDR3 has 13 residues. The V gene lost 6 bases and the J gene lost 3 bases, with 12 bases spanning the gap. The CDR3 is CASRGYGIYEQYF. As DNA, the CDR3 is TGTGCCAGCAGGGGCTACGGTATCTACGAGCAGTACTTC.

The count of this clone is one. The chain has TRBV27 and TRBJ2-7, with 12 bases matching TRBD2. Per the germline V gene, CDR1 is MNHEY and CDR2 is SMNVEV (reference sequence). The V and J ends lost 4 bases and 7 bases, in that order; junction bases with no gene match: 5. The CDR3 length is 14 residues. The CDR3 sequence: CASSSTSGRREQYF. Here the CDR3 DNA reads TGTGCCAGCAGTTCTACTAGCGGGAGGAGGGAGCAGTACTTC.

The chain links TRBV19 to TRBJ2-7; 8 bases are shared with TRBD1. The CDR3 contains 14 residues. Germline V gives CDR1 LNHDA, CDR2 SQIVND (reference sequence). The ends lost 7 bases at V and 7 bases at J; junction bases unmatched: 12. In DNA, the CDR3 is TGTGCCAGTACAGAACAGGGGGGAATGGTGGAGCAGTACTTC. Protein sequence: CASTEQGGMVEQYF.

The V gene is TRBV29-1, the J gene TRBJ2-1; D is unclear. The CDR3 covers 13 residues. CDR1 and CDR2 from the germline V gene are SQVTM and ANQGSEA. CDR3 DNA: TGCAGAGTTATCAATCCTAACACAAATGAGCAGTTCTTC. Protein: CRVINPNTNEQFF.

On this clone itself: The sample carries other DNA sequences with the same CDR3. V is TRBV6-6 and J is TRBJ1-1; tentative D call: TRBD1 (5 bases). CDR3 length equals 14 residues. The germline V gene has CDR1 MNHNY and CDR2 SVGAGI (reference sequence). Trimming removed 2 bases from V and 1 base from J, with 8 bases in between. In nucleotides, the CDR3 is TGTGCCAGCAGTTACCGTGGGGGGAACACTGAAGCTTTCTTT. This sequence encodes CASSYRGGNTEAFF.

The chain employs TRBV7-9 and TRBJ2-2; D gene ambiguous. Trimming took off 1 base at V and 6 bases at J, with 6 bases between the two ends. The CDR3 runs 13 residues. Per germline, CDR1 SEHNR and CDR2 FQNEAQ (reference sequence). CDR3 region: CASSLELAGELFF. The DNA for the CDR3 is TGTGCCAGCAGCTTAGAGTTAGCCGGGGAGCTGTTTTTT.

This rearrangement joins TRBV19 to TRBJ2-7; 8 bases agree with TRBD2. From germline, CDR1 is LNHDA and CDR2 SQIVND (reference sequence). This CDR3 region has 15 residues. The ends lost 5 bases at V and 5 bases at J; junction bases unmatched: 11. CDR3 bases: TGTGCCAGTAGTGTCCCTGGACTAGCTGCGCACGAGCAGTACTTC. Encoded protein: CASSVPGLAAHEQYF.

The gene calls are TRBV15 and TRBJ2-2; D is undetermined. The CDR3 spans 15 residues. CDR1 and CDR2 (germline): LNHNV, YYDKDF (reference sequence). With 0 bases removed from V and 4 bases from J, the gap between germline ends came to 9 bases. Written as DNA, the CDR3 is TGTGCCACCAGCAGAGAGGGATACTTCACCGGGGAGCTGTTTTTT. Translation gives CATSREGYFTGELFF.

The V and J genes are TRBV6-1 and TRBJ2-1; D is unresolved. The germline V gene encodes CDR1 MNHNS and CDR2 SASEGT. There are 14 residues in the CDR3. V was pared by 2 bases and J by 3 bases, with 8 bases between. The CDR3 sequence is CASSEWNSYNEQFF. For the CDR3, the DNA is TGTGCCAGCAGTGAATGGAACAGCTACAATGAGCAGTTCTTC.

Only one count was recorded for this clone. The chain uses TRBV5-4 and TRBJ2-1, with D possibly matching TRBD2 (6 bases). Deletions cut 0 bases from V and 6 bases from J, with 13 bases between. CDR3 length: 15 amino acids. Germline V gene lookup returns CDR1 SGHNT and CDR2 YYREEE (reference sequence). In DNA, the CDR3 is TGTGCCAGCAGCTTGGGGGGGGAGGCCCTCAATGAGCAGTTCTTC. It yields the protein CASSLGGEALNEQFF.

The V call is TRBV28, the J call TRBJ1-1; D is unclear. This CDR3 is built from 14 residues. CDR1 is MDHEN and CDR2 is SYDVKM in the germline V gene. Trimming removed 3 bases at V and 11 bases at J, with 19 bases between. The CDR3, as DNA: TGTGCCAGCAGTTTTTTCCTGAGGTCCTGGACGGCTTTCTTT. This codes for CASSFFLRSWTAFF. The entire variable domain, with the rest obtained from reference TRBV28 and TRBJ1-1, is as follows: DVKVTQSSRYLVKRTGEKVFLECVQDMDHENMFWYRQDPGLGLRLIYFSYDVKMKEKGDIPEGYSVSREKKERFSLILESASTNQTSMYLCASSFFLRSWTAFFGQGTRLTVV.